This TCR beta chain was obtained from a study of long-term antiretroviral therapy in people with HIV. Study findings and constraints: Clones showing expansion before ART dominated the repertoire at all time points.

The assay, immunoSEQ v3.0, was run at survey level. The repertoire was sequenced with immunoSEQ multiplex PCR; TCRdb's copy has only in-frame clones and lacks some. The profile covers 35,000 or so clones, with about 93% appearing a single time and 3.6% taken by the ten largest. V dropped 3 bases and J dropped 8 bases, with 10 bases sitting between them. The CDR3 runs to 13 residues. Germline CDR1 reads KGHSH; CDR2 reads LQKENI. As regards this clone: Its antigen is currently unknown.

J is TRBJ2-2 and V is TRBV18, with D unclear. The material sequenced was unsorted PBMCs, taken 4.1 years after starting antiretroviral therapy. This sequence originates from a woman in her forties or fifties with HIV. CDR3 coding DNA: TGTGCCAGCTCACCCTCCGGTTCGGGGGAGCTGTTTTTT. Its translation: CASSPSGSGELFF. The whole variable domain, filled in from reference TRBV18 and TRBJ2-2, reads NAGVMQNPRHLVRRRGQEARLRCSPMKGHSHVYWYRQLPEEGLKFMVYLQKENIIDESGMPKERFSAEFPKEGPSILRIQQVVRGDSAAYFCASSPSGSGELFFGEGSRLTVL.